Shown below are 5 T cell receptor beta chains from a single sample sequenced in a study of Graves' ophthalmopathy and Graves' hyperthyroidism. RNA transcripts were the source from which TCR beta CDR3 regions were amplified. HTBI primers primed a first-round RT-PCR, and a second-round multiplex PCR followed. TCRdb reprocessed the multiplex PCR reads via MiXCR and lists one record per CDR3 protein. The table shows around 660,000 distinct CDR3 sequences, with over 40% occurring only once. Input material: peripheral blood. The receptor set was obtained from an adult man with Graves' ophthalmopathy.

V usage is TRBV2 and J usage is TRBJ1-2; TRBD1 matches at 8 bases. The CDR3 has 15 amino acids. V was pared by 4 bases and J by 4 bases, with 8 bases of the junction left unmatched. The germline V gene has CDR1 SNHLY and CDR2 FYNNEI. CDR3 residues: CASSGRQGTTYGYTF. In DNA form, the CDR3 reads TGTGCCAGCAGTGGGAGACAGGGGACAACCTATGGCTACACCTTC.

The rearrangement links TRBV2 to TRBJ2-1; D unresolved. The CDR3 is made up of 13 amino acids. Germline-derived CDR1 and CDR2 are SNHLY and FYNNEI. Trimming stripped 2 bases from V and 0 bases from J, with 2 bases between. The CDR3, as DNA: TGTGCCAGCAGTGAACCCTCCTACAATGAGCAGTTCTTC. Protein: CASSEPSYNEQFF. The full variable domain, with the rest looked up from reference TRBV2 and TRBJ2-1, is EPEVTQTPSHQVTQMGQEVILRCVPISNHLYFYWYRQILGQKVEFLVSFYNNEISEKSEIFDDQFSVERPDGSNFTLKIRSTKLEDSAMYFCASSEPSYNEQFFGPGTRLTVL.

This clonotype was seen many times. The CDR3 DNA reads TGCGCCAGCATTCTCATCCAGGGTCGACACACTGAAGCTTTCTTT. Residues: CASILIQGRHTEAFF. The chain employs TRBV4-1 and TRBJ1-1; TRBD1 is a possible D gene (5 bases). Germline V lookup: CDR1 MGHRA, CDR2 YSYEKL. V lost 7 bases and J lost 3, with 18 bases in between. There are 15 residues in the CDR3.

This clonotype was observed many times. The V gene is TRBV11-2, the J gene TRBJ1-1, with unresolved D. Germline lookup yields CDR1 SGHAT and CDR2 FQNNGV. V lost 7 bases, J lost 4 bases, and 16 bases lay in between. The CDR3 sequence is 14 residues long. The CDR3: CASIPDGIGTEAFF. The CDR3 DNA follows: TGTGCCAGCATCCCGGATGGAATCGGCACTGAAGCTTTCTTT.

This clonotype has at least ten counts. This chain uses TRBV7-2 with TRBJ1-6; D is possibly TRBD1 (6 bases). Germline lookup yields CDR1 SGHTA and CDR2 FQGNSA. The V end lost 5 bases, the J end lost 6 bases, and 8 bases lay between the germline ends. This CDR3 is 13 amino acids long. The CDR3, as DNA: TGTGCCAGCAGCCCCAGGGGTAATTCACCCCTCCACTTT. It specifies CASSPRGNSPLHF.